The source of this TCR beta chain is a study of T-cell reconstitution after alpha-beta-depleted transplantation in children. This clonotype has a count of ten or more. Unique molecular identifiers featured in how the TCRbeta library was prepared. TCRdb redid the calling of the PCR reads with MiXCR, one entry per CDR3 protein. Of approximately 88,000 distinct CDR3 sequences in the sample, 10% to 15% were seen once. V gave up 4 bases and J gave up 10 bases; unmatched junction bases: 1. Germline values: CDR1 DFQATT, CDR2 SNEGSKA (reference sequence). This CDR3 comprises 11 residues. The sequence was obtained from a human donor who donated a stem cell graft to a child with inherited bone marrow failure. The sample was PBMCs from the stem cell graft donor, taken from the stem cell graft. The V gene is TRBV20-1, the J gene TRBJ2-1; 10 bases are a match to TRBD2. CDR3 loop: CSAKTSGEQFF. CDR3 nucleotide sequence: TGCAGTGCTAAGACTAGCGGGGAGCAGTTCTTC.